The following is a T cell receptor beta chain sequence with its context. This specimen belongs to a study of shared clonotypes between healthy human individuals. Trimming stripped 4 bases from V and 1 base from J, with 11 bases between. Per the germline V gene, CDR1 is LNHDA and CDR2 is SQIVND (reference sequence). CDR3 length: 15 amino acids. Measured with immunoSEQ multiplex PCR; TCRdb has only the in-frame clones, and not every one. The sample lists about 2,100,000 clones; 85% to 95% were seen once. Naivety among CD8 cells was defined by CD45RO negativity and positive CCR7 selection, thereby excluding terminally differentiated effector memory CD45RA+ cells.

The J gene is TRBJ1-5, the V gene TRBV19; TRBD1 might be the D (5 bases). Source material: naive CD8+ T cells from PBMCs. The TCR originated in a man younger than 35 in good health. Some clones in this sample may be carry-over from other donors' samples. CDR3 nucleotide sequence: TGTGCCAGTAGTACGAGGGACCGGAGCAATCAGCCCCAGCATTTT. Residues: CASSTRDRSNQPQHF.